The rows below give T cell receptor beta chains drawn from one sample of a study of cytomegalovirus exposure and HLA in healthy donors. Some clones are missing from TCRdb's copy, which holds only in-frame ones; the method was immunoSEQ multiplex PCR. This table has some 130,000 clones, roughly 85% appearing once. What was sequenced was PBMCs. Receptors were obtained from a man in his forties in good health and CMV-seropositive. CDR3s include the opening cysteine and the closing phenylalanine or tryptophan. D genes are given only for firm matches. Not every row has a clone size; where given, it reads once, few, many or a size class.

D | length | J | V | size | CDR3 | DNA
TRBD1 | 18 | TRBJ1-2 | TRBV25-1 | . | CASSLERGGQGPYYGYTF | TGTGCCAGCAGTCTTGAGAGGGGGGGACAGGGCCCATACTATGGCTACACCTTC
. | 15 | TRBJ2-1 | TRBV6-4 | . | CASSDSELGSNEQFF | TGTGCCAGCAGTGATAGCGAACTGGGGAGCAATGAGCAGTTCTTC
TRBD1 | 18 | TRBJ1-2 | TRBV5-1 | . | CASSRSSGTGARSQGYTF | TGCGCCAGCAGCCGATCGTCCGGGACAGGGGCCCGTTCGCAGGGCTACACCTTC
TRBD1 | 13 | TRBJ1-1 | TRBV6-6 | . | CAITGTGATEAFF | TGTGCCATCACCGGGACAGGGGCCACTGAAGCTTTCTTT
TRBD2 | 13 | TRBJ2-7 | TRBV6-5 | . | CASRLAAPYEQYF | TGTGCCAGCAGACTAGCGGCCCCCTACGAGCAGTACTTC
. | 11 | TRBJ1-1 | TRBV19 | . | CASSMPGRAFF | TGTGCCAGTAGTATGCCCGGGAGGGCTTTCTTT
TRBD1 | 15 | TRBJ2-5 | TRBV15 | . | CATSRGQGVQETQYF | TGTGCCACCAGCAGAGGCCAGGGGGTCCAAGAGACCCAGTACTTC
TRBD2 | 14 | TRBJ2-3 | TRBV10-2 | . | CASTSGTSTDTQYF | TGCGCCAGCACAAGCGGGACTAGCACAGATACGCAGTATTTT
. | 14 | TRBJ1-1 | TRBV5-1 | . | CASTNWDTNTEAFF | TGCGCCAGCACCAATTGGGACACGAACACTGAAGCTTTCTTT
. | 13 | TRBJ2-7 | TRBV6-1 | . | CASFVVGGSEQYF | TGTGCCAGCTTTGTTGTGGGGGGAAGCGAGCAGTACTTC
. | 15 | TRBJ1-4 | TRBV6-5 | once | CASCDPGANNEKLFF | TGTGCCAGCTGCGATCCAGGGGCGAATAATGAAAAACTGTTTTTT
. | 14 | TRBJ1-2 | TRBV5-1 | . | CASSLDTDHYGYTF | TGCGCCAGCAGCTTGGATACAGATCACTATGGCTACACCTTC
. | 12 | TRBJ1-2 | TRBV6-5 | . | CASSTSNYGYTF | TGTGCCAGCAGTACATCTAACTATGGCTACACCTTC
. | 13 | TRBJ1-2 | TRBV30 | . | CAWSLRGVGGYTF | TGTGCCTGGAGCCTCCGCGGGGTGGGTGGCTACACCTTC
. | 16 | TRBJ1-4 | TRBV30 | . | CAWSVGARATNEKLFF | TGTGCCTGGAGTGTGGGGGCCCGAGCAACTAATGAAAAACTGTTTTTT
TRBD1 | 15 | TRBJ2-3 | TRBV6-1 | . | CASSAGTGDTDTQYF | TGTGCCAGCAGTGCCGGGACAGGGGACACAGATACGCAGTATTTT
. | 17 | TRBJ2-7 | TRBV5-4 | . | CASSLNPSGTLHYEQYF | TGTGCCAGCAGCTTGAACCCCAGCGGAACTTTACACTACGAGCAGTACTTC
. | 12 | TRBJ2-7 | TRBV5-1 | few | CASSQGVYEQYF | TGCGCCAGCAGTCAGGGCGTCTACGAGCAGTACTTC
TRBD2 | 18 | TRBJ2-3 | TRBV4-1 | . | CASSQGLSAGGRTDTQYF | TGCGCCAGCAGCCAAGGGTTAAGCGCGGGAGGGCGAACAGATACGCAGTATTTT
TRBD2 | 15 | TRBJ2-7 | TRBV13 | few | CASSLGLAESYEQYF | TGTGCCAGCAGCTTAGGGCTAGCGGAGAGTTACGAGCAGTACTTC
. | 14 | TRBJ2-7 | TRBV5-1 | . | CASSFGGSSYEQYF | TGCGCCAGCAGCTTTGGCGGAAGCTCCTACGAGCAGTACTTC
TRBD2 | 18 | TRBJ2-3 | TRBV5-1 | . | CASSQGLAGGRVTDTQYF | TGCGCCAGCAGCCAGGGACTAGCGGGGGGACGGGTCACAGATACGCAGTATTTT
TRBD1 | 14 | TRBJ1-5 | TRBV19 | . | CASRRTGVNQPQHF | TGTGCCAGTAGGAGAACAGGGGTAAATCAGCCCCAGCATTTT
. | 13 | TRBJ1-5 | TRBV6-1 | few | CASSGQWDQPQHF | TGTGCCAGCAGCGGACAGTGGGATCAGCCCCAGCATTTT
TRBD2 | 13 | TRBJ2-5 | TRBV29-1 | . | CSGEGGYQETQYF | TGCAGCGGGGAGGGAGGTTACCAAGAGACCCAGTACTTC
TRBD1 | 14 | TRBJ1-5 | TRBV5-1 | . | CASRPDRGNQPQHF | TGCGCCAGCAGACCGGACAGGGGGAATCAGCCCCAGCATTTT
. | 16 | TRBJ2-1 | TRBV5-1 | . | CASSLKPPGLGDEQFF | TGCGCCAGCAGCTTAAAACCACCAGGACTGGGCGATGAGCAGTTCTTC
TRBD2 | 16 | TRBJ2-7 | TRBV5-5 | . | CASSLETSSGSHEQYF | TGTGCCAGCAGCTTGGAAACATCGAGCGGGAGCCACGAGCAGTACTTC
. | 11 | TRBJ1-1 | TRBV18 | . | CASSPRTEAFF | TGTGCCAGCTCACCGAGAACTGAAGCTTTCTTT
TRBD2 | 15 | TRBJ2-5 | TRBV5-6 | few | CASSFGGRSLETQYF | TGTGCCAGCAGCTTCGGGGGGAGGAGTCTAGAGACCCAGTACTTC
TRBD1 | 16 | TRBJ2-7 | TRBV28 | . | CASSYPRGQGTYEQYF | TGTGCCAGCAGCTACCCAAGGGGACAGGGAACTTACGAGCAGTACTTC